Listed below are T cell receptor beta chains from one sample, sequenced in a study of blood T cell repertoires in COVID-19. Libraries were prepared by immunoSEQ multiplex PCR; TCRdb keeps only in-frame clonotypes and omits some of them. The sample lists around 230,000 clones; roughly 80% were seen once. The sequencing input was peripheral blood. All receptors derive from a woman in her sixties or seventies with active or convalescent COVID-19. Each CDR3 is given with its conserved first and last residue. A D gene is named only where the DNA matches it firmly. Expanded clones are given a class, and other clones once, few, many or no size at all.

J: TRBJ1-5; V: TRBV14; size: .; D: TRBD1; DNA: TGTGCCAGCAGCCAAGAAGGACAGGGGGTTAGCAATCAGCCCCAGCATTTT; CDR3: CASSQEGQGVSNQPQHF
J: TRBJ1-2; V: TRBV3-1/TRBV3-2; size: few; D: .; DNA: TGTGCCAGCAGCCAGGCAGGGGTTTCTAACTATGGCTACACCTTC; CDR3: CASSQAGVSNYGYTF
J: TRBJ2-2; V: TRBV6-5; size: .; D: .; DNA: TGTGCCAGCAGTCTTATACAGGATACCGGGGAGCTGTTTTTT; CDR3: CASSLIQDTGELFF
J: TRBJ1-4; V: TRBV6-4; size: few; D: .; DNA: TGTGCCAGCAGTGAGGATGAGGGTGAAAAACTGTTTTTT; CDR3: CASSEDEGEKLFF
J: TRBJ2-4; V: TRBV25-1; size: .; D: .; DNA: TGTGCCAGCAGTGAGGGAGGTAAAAACATTCAGTACTTC; CDR3: CASSEGGKNIQYF
J: TRBJ2-1; V: TRBV11-3; size: once; D: .; DNA: TGTGCCAGCAGCTTAGGAGGGGGGGGCCACAATGAGCAGTTCTTC; CDR3: CASSLGGGGHNEQFF
J: TRBJ1-2; V: TRBV5-1; size: few; D: TRBD1; DNA: TGCGCCAGCAGCTTGGCCGGGACAGACTATGGCTACACCTTC; CDR3: CASSLAGTDYGYTF
J: TRBJ1-6; V: TRBV29-1; size: few; D: .; DNA: TGCAGCGTTCACAGGGCTGGCGATTCACCCCTCCACTTT; CDR3: CSVHRAGDSPLHF
J: TRBJ1-3; V: TRBV11-1; size: .; D: .; DNA: TGTGTCAGCAGCTTAGGCGGCTTTCGGAACACCATATATTTT; CDR3: CVSSLGGFRNTIYF
J: TRBJ2-3; V: TRBV25-1; size: .; D: .; DNA: TGTGCCAGCAGTGAAGGGGTTATTGGGCGGGGAAACACAGATACGCAGTATTTT; CDR3: CASSEGVIGRGNTDTQYF
J: TRBJ1-5; V: TRBV2; size: .; D: TRBD1; DNA: TGTGCCAGCAGTGACAGTTTCGGGACAGATAGCAATCAGCCCCAGCATTTT; CDR3: CASSDSFGTDSNQPQHF
J: TRBJ2-1; V: TRBV6-5; size: .; D: .; DNA: TGTGCCAGCAGTTTAAGAATTCCCAGCTCCTACAATGAGCAGTTCTTC; CDR3: CASSLRIPSSYNEQFF
J: TRBJ1-4; V: TRBV3-1/TRBV3-2; size: .; D: .; DNA: TGTGCCAGCCGATGTCCACAGTGGGTGGGTACAACTAATGAAAAACTGTTTTTT; CDR3: CASRCPQWVGTTNEKLFF
J: TRBJ1-1; V: TRBV2; size: .; D: TRBD1; DNA: TGTGCCAGCAGTACAGAGACAGGGGGCTTCGACACTGAAGCTTTCTTT; CDR3: CASSTETGGFDTEAFF
J: TRBJ2-1; V: TRBV7-8; size: .; D: .; DNA: TGTGCCAGCAGCTTCAGGGGGGACCTGACCTACAATGAGCAGTTCTTC; CDR3: CASSFRGDLTYNEQFF
J: TRBJ2-1; V: TRBV7-3; size: .; D: .; DNA: TGTGCCAGCAGCTTATACAGTTACAATGAGCAGTTCTTC; CDR3: CASSLYSYNEQFF
J: TRBJ1-5; V: TRBV15; size: .; D: TRBD1; DNA: TGTGCCACCAGCAGGGACAGGAATTATCAGCCCCAGCATTTT; CDR3: CATSRDRNYQPQHF
J: TRBJ2-7; V: TRBV10-2; size: .; D: .; DNA: TGCGCCAGCAGTGGCGGGACAGAGAGCTCCTACGAGCAGTACTTC; CDR3: CASSGGTESSYEQYF
J: TRBJ2-5; V: TRBV5-1; size: few; D: .; DNA: TGCGCCAGCAGCCGGTGGGCCCAAGAGACCCAGTACTTC; CDR3: CASSRWAQETQYF
J: TRBJ2-7; V: TRBV21-1; size: .; D: .; DNA: TGTGCCAGCAGCTCCGGGACAGGGAAGTCCCACGAGCAGTACTTC; CDR3: CASSSGTGKSHEQYF
J: TRBJ1-6; V: TRBV7-2; size: .; D: .; DNA: TGTGCCAGCAGCTCGCGAGAGGGCTATAATTCACCCCTCCACTTT; CDR3: CASSSREGYNSPLHF
J: TRBJ2-2; V: TRBV12-5; size: .; D: TRBD2; DNA: TGTGCTAGTGGTTTGTCTGGACTAGCGGGGGTCGGGGAGCTGTTTTTT; CDR3: CASGLSGLAGVGELFF
J: TRBJ2-7; V: TRBV4-3; size: few; D: .; DNA: TGCGCCAGCAGCCAAGAATGGCTAGCCGGAACCTACGAGCAGTACTTC; CDR3: CASSQEWLAGTYEQYF
J: TRBJ2-3; V: TRBV9; size: .; D: .; DNA: TGTGCCAGCAGCGCACAGCGCACAGATACGCAGTATTTT; CDR3: CASSAQRTDTQYF
J: TRBJ1-5; V: TRBV30; size: once; D: .; DNA: TGTGCCTGGAGTGGCAGTTATAGCAATCAGCCCCAGCATTTT; CDR3: CAWSGSYSNQPQHF